This entry is about one TCR beta chain. The CDR3 is 14 residues long. CDR1 and CDR2 from the germline V gene are SGHTA and FQGNSA. The V end was cut by 1 base, the J end by 7 bases, with 13 bases between. The data were taken from a study of technical replicates of blood from a few donors. Assay used: immunoSEQ multiplex PCR; TCRdb lists only in-frame clones, some missing. The table lists 64,000 or so clones, 70% to 90% of them singletons. This receptor was obtained from a human donor in good health. Some clones in this sample may be carry-over from other donors' samples. The sequencing input was PBMCs. The rearrangement links TRBV7-2 to TRBJ2-5, with a weak D call TRBD2 (6 bases). For the CDR3, the DNA is TGTGCCAGCAGCTTAGGGAACACCGGGGGGACCCAGTACTTC. It encodes CASSLGNTGGTQYF.